A single sample gave rise to the 22 T cell receptor beta chains below, sequenced in a study of T cell responses to AZD1222 COVID-19 vaccine. Clones were read by immunoSEQ multiplex PCR, and TCRdb kept only the in-frame ones, dropping some. The sample includes more than 100,000 clones, less than 90% seen only once; the top ten take approximately 9.2%. Sequences were derived from peripheral blood, sampled on day 0 of AZD1222 vaccination. These receptors were taken from an adult in good health.

This chain joins TRBV18 and TRBJ1-2; a possible D gene is TRBD1 (5 bases). This CDR3 is 12 amino acids long. The V gene lost 5 bases and the J gene lost 4 bases, with 8 bases spanning the gap. The germline V gene has CDR1 KGHSH and CDR2 LQKENI. Here the CDR3 DNA reads TGTGCCAGCTCAAGGGACGGCTATGGCTACACCTTC. This translates into CASSRDGYGYTF.

The gene calls are TRBV12-5 and TRBJ2-7; D perhaps matches TRBD2 (7 bases). Germline values: CDR1 LGHNT, CDR2 FRNRAP. This CDR3 comprises 18 residues. V lost 1 base and J 1 base, leaving 20 bases between the germline ends. The CDR3 DNA reads TGTGCTAGTGGTTTGGCCCTTTGGGGGGGAGGGGGTTCCTACGAGCAGTACTTC. Its protein product is CASGLALWGGGGSYEQYF. The full variable domain, completed using reference TRBV12-5 and TRBJ2-7, is DARVTQTPRHKVTEMGQEVTMRCQPILGHNTVFWYRQTMMQGLELLAYFRNRAPLDDSGMPKDRFSAEMPDATLATLKIQPSEPRDSAVYFCASGLALWGGGGSYEQYFGPGTRLTVT.

This clone is a singleton in its sample. The CDR3 region is CASSQRRPYAEAFF. In DNA, the CDR3 is TGTGCCAGCAGCCAGAGACGACCGTACGCTGAAGCTTTCTTT. The chain recombines TRBV4-2 with TRBJ1-1; D is uncertain. V lost 3 bases and J 6 bases, leaving 14 bases between the germline ends. This CDR3 spans 14 amino acids. Germline V CDR1 and CDR2: LGHNA, YNFKEQ.

This clone was found many times. V is TRBV3-1 (or the pseudogene TRBV3-2) and J is TRBJ2-5; a weak D match, TRBD2 (6 bases). CDR1 is LGHDT, CDR2 YNNKEL, per germline (reference sequence). This CDR3 is 13 amino acids long. V was cut by 2 bases and J by 2 bases, with 6 bases left in between. CDR3 nucleotide sequence: TGTGCCAGCAGCCAACTAGCGCAAGAGACCCAGTACTTC. Its protein product is CASSQLAQETQYF.

The chain uses TRBV15 and TRBJ2-3, with TRBD1 as a possible D gene (6 bases). The CDR3 is 13 residues long. The ends were cut back, 5 bases at V and 4 bases at J, with 10 bases in the middle. Germline V gives CDR1 LNHNV, CDR2 YYDKDF (reference sequence). The DNA for the CDR3 is TGTGCCACCAGCTTGGGGGCGGCAGATACGCAGTATTTT. Its translation is CATSLGAADTQYF.

The chain recombines TRBV19 with TRBJ2-3; 10 bases map to TRBD1. CDR3 length equals 16 residues. V was pared by 5 bases and J by 2 bases, with 7 bases of the junction left unmatched. Germline lookup yields CDR1 LNHDA and CDR2 SQIVND (reference sequence). As DNA, the CDR3 is TGTGCCAGTAGTGTCGGGACAGGGGCCATCACAGATACGCAGTATTTT. Its protein product is CASSVGTGAITDTQYF.

The chain joins TRBV2 to TRBJ2-7; D perhaps matches TRBD2 (5 bases). Deletions cut 4 bases from V and 7 bases from J, with 17 bases between. This CDR3 comprises 14 residues. From germline, CDR1 is SNHLY and CDR2 FYNNEI. The CDR3 loop is CASSGGSAVGEQYF. The CDR3 nucleotides read TGTGCCAGCAGTGGAGGGTCCGCGGTTGGGGAGCAGTACTTC.

The chain recombines TRBV5-1 with TRBJ2-4; possible D gene TRBD2, 5 bases. The CDR3 totals 16 residues. Germline values: CDR1 SGHRS, CDR2 YFSETQ. Trimming left V 5 bases short and J 1 base short, with 16 bases between. In DNA form, the CDR3 reads TGCGCCAGCAGTAATAGACGGGAATCGGCCAAAAACATTCAGTACTTC. Protein product: CASSNRRESAKNIQYF.

The chain recombines TRBV6-5 with TRBJ1-1; TRBD1 aligns across 9 bases. Per the germline V gene, CDR1 is MNHEY and CDR2 is SVGAGI. The V segment lost 5 bases and the J segment 5 bases; nucleotides outside the gene matches: 3. CDR3 length: 13 amino acids. CDR3 sequence: CASSKDRGTEAFF. The CDR3 DNA follows: TGTGCCAGCAGTAAGGACAGGGGAACTGAAGCTTTCTTT.

The J gene is TRBJ2-7, the V gene TRBV29-1; weak D call: TRBD1 (6 bases). Trimming took off 0 bases at V and 5 bases at J, with 11 bases between the two ends. CDR1 and CDR2 from the germline V gene are SQVTM and ANQGSEA. This CDR3 has 13 residues. This chain's CDR3 is CSVEDRDMDEQYF. The DNA for the CDR3 is TGCAGCGTTGAAGATAGGGACATGGACGAGCAGTACTTC.

The V and J genes are TRBV5-5 and TRBJ1-2; D not resolved. V gave up 0 bases and J gave up 2 bases, with 2 bases separating them. From germline, CDR1 is SGHKS and CDR2 YYEKEE (reference sequence). The CDR3 covers 12 residues. CDR3 nucleotide sequence: TGTGCCAGCAGCTTGGAGAACTATGGCTACACCTTC. It encodes CASSLENYGYTF.

This chain joins TRBV7-9 and TRBJ2-1, with TRBD1 identical over 9 bases. This CDR3 is 14 amino acids long. Germline assignment: CDR1 SEHNR and CDR2 FQNEAQ (reference sequence). The V segment lost 5 bases and the J segment 9 bases; nucleotides outside the gene matches: 8. CDR3 in amino acids: CASSRGTGFGEQFF. The CDR3 DNA reads as TGTGCCAGCAGCCGAGGGACAGGGTTTGGTGAGCAGTTCTTC.

This chain links TRBV11-3 with TRBJ1-1; weak D call: TRBD1 (6 bases). V lost 4 bases to trimming and J lost 1 base, with 7 bases between them. This CDR3 region has 13 residues. CDR1 is SGHNT, CDR2 YENEEA, per germline. The CDR3 DNA follows: TGTGCCAGCAGCTCGGGGGCGAACACTGAAGCTTTCTTT. This translates into CASSSGANTEAFF.

This clone was counted once. This rearrangement joins TRBV19 to TRBJ1-6, with TRBD1 matching 7 bases. Germline assignment: CDR1 LNHDA and CDR2 SQIVND (reference sequence). V lost 2 bases, J lost 11 bases, and 12 bases stayed unmatched. This CDR3 contains 16 residues. In DNA, the CDR3 is TGTGCCAGTAGTATATACTGGTACAGGGGCCCGCCACCCCTCCACTTT. This encodes CASSIYWYRGPPPLHF.

The chain couples TRBV19 to TRBJ1-1; TRBD1 aligns across 7 bases. V trimming: 3 bases; J trimming: 5 bases; junction bases outside the gene matches: 3. This CDR3 comprises 13 residues. The germline V gene encodes CDR1 LNHDA and CDR2 SQIVND (reference sequence). The CDR3: CASSIRGGTEAFF. DNA of the CDR3: TGTGCCAGTAGTATCAGGGGGGGAACTGAAGCTTTCTTT.

This clone was counted only a few times. The chain recombines TRBV5-1 with TRBJ1-3, with D unresolved. This CDR3 region has 13 residues. Germline V gene sequence: CDR1 SGHRS, CDR2 YFSETQ. Trimming cost V 4 bases and J 4 bases, with 9 bases left between them. The CDR3, as DNA: TGCGCCAGCAGCCGGGTAGGAGGAAACACCATATATTTT. Residues: CASSRVGGNTIYF.

This chain connects TRBV7-2 to TRBJ2-1, with D perhaps TRBD2 (6 bases). The V end lost 5 bases, the J end lost 1 base, and 15 bases lay between the germline ends. The CDR3 runs to 16 residues. CDR1 and CDR2 from the germline V gene are SGHTA and FQGNSA. The chain's CDR3 is CASSRGGAVSYNEQFF. In DNA form, the CDR3 reads TGTGCCAGCAGCCGTGGCGGGGCCGTTTCCTACAATGAGCAGTTCTTC.

The chain links TRBV7-2 to TRBJ2-1; 12 bases agree with TRBD2. V shed 5 bases and J 1 base; nucleotides not matched to a gene: 9. This CDR3 has 18 residues. From germline, CDR1 is SGHTA and CDR2 FQGNSA. CDR3 residues: CASSARLAGVGSYNEQFF. The CDR3 DNA reads as TGTGCCAGCAGCGCGAGACTAGCGGGAGTAGGGTCCTACAATGAGCAGTTCTTC.

V gene TRBV27 combines with J gene TRBJ1-1; D is possibly TRBD1 (5 bases). CDR3 length: 15 residues. V was clipped by 4 bases and J by 8 bases, with 20 bases between them. Germline V lookup: CDR1 MNHEY, CDR2 SMNVEV (reference sequence). The CDR3 sequence is CASSSPARGLGEAFF. The CDR3 DNA sequence: TGTGCCAGCAGTTCCCCTGCTAGGGGCTTGGGGGAAGCTTTCTTT.

The chain uses TRBV27 and TRBJ2-7, with D uncertain. The CDR3 is 16 amino acids. V shed 5 bases and J shed 5 bases, with 22 bases lying between them. The germline V gene has CDR1 MNHEY and CDR2 SMNVEV (reference sequence). CDR3 protein: CASSDRAPVNLDEQYF. In DNA, the CDR3 is TGTGCCAGCAGTGACCGGGCCCCGGTGAATTTAGACGAGCAGTACTTC.

This clone has more than one count but fewer than ten. The chain couples TRBV6-5 to TRBJ1-1; D may be TRBD1 (6 bases). CDR1 and CDR2 (germline): MNHEY, SVGAGI. There are 14 residues in the CDR3. Trimming pared 6 bases from V and 4 bases from J, leaving 15 bases between. The CDR3 nucleotides read TGTGCCAGCAGGCAGGGGATCGGTGGCACTGAAGCTTTCTTT. Residues: CASRQGIGGTEAFF.

The gene calls are TRBV6-5 and TRBJ2-3; the match to TRBD2 covers 8 bases. Germline values: CDR1 MNHEY, CDR2 SVGAGI. The length of the CDR3 is 16 residues. The junction had 12 bases not matched to a gene; V was cut back by 6 bases and J by 4 bases. The CDR3 coding sequence is TGTGCCAGCAGGTACCGCGGGGGGTCTCCCCCAGATACGCAGTATTTT. It specifies CASRYRGGSPPDTQYF.